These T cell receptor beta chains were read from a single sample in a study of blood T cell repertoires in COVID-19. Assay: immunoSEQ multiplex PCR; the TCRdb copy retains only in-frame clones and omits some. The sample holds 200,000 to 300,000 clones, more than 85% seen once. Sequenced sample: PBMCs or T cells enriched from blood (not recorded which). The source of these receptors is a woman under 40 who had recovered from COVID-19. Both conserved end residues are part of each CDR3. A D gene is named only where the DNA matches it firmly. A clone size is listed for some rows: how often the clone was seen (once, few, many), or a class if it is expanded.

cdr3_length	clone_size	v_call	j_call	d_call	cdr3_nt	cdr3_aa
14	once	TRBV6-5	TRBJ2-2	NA	TGTGCCAATCAGGCAGTGCGGGGCACCGGGGAGCTGTTTTTT	CANQAVRGTGELFF
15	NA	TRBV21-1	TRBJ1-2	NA	TGTGCCAGCAGCCGGACTCCAGGGGGGCTCTATGGCTACACCTTC	CASSRTPGGLYGYTF
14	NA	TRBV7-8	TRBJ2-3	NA	TGTGCCAGCAGCCCCGCGACTAGACGGGATACGCAGTATTTT	CASSPATRRDTQYF
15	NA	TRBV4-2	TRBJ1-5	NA	TGTGCCAGCAGCCAAGGCGGGGAACAGAATCAGCCCCAGCATTTT	CASSQGGEQNQPQHF
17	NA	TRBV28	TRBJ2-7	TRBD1	TGTGCCAGCAGTTTATTTCCCAGGGGGTTGAAAACCTACGAGCAGTACTTC	CASSLFPRGLKTYEQYF
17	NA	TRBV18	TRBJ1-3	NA	TGTGCCAGCTCACTCGGAGGGAGCCAGCATGCGATAAACACCATATATTTT	CASSLGGSQHAINTIYF
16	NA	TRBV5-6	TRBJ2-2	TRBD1	TGTGCCAGCAGCGGGCGGACAGGGGACGTCACCGGGGAGCTGTTTTTT	CASSGRTGDVTGELFF
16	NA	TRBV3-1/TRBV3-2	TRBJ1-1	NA	TGTGCCAGCAGCCAAGATCAGGGGAGGGAAAGCTCTGAAGCTTTCTTT	CASSQDQGRESSEAFF
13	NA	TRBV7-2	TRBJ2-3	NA	TGTGCCGCGGGACTCCCCCTTGGAGATACGCAGTATTTT	CAAGLPLGDTQYF
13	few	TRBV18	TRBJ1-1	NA	TGTGCCAGCTCACCATCCAGAAGCACTGAAGCTTTCTTT	CASSPSRSTEAFF
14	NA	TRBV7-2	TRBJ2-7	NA	TGTGCCAGCGGCCGGGACACAGCATCCTACGAGCAGTACTTC	CASGRDTASYEQYF
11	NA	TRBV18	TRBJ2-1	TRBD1	TGTGCCAGCTCTGAGGGGGCAGGGCAGTTCTTC	CASSEGAGQFF
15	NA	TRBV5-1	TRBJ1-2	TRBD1	TGCGCCAGCAGTCCGACAGGGGCGATAAACTATGGCTACACCTTC	CASSPTGAINYGYTF
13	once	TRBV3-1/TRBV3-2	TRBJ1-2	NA	TGTGCCAGCAGCCAGCGGGAGGAAAGTGGCTACACCTTC	CASSQREESGYTF
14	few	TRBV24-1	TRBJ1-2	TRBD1	TGTGCCACCAGTGATGGGGACAGGGCTGGAGGCTACACCTTC	CATSDGDRAGGYTF
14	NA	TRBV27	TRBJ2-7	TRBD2	TGTGCCAGCAGTTTGACTAGCGGGAACTACGAGCAGTACTTC	CASSLTSGNYEQYF
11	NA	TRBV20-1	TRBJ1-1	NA	TGCAGTGCTAGGGCTACCCGGGGGGCTTTCTTT	CSARATRGAFF
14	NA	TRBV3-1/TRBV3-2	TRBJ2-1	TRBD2	TGTGCCAGCAGCCTTGCCGGGACTAGTGTTGGTCAGTTCTTC	CASSLAGTSVGQFF
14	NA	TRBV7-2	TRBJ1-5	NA	TGTGCCAGCAGCTTAGTCCCCGAGGATCAGCCCCAGCATTTT	CASSLVPEDQPQHF
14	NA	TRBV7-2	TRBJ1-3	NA	TGTGCCAGCAGCTCCACATCTCTCGGAAACACCATATATTTT	CASSSTSLGNTIYF
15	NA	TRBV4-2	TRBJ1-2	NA	TGTGCCAGCAGCCTTGCGGGCGGCCAGAACTATGGCTACACCTTC	CASSLAGGQNYGYTF
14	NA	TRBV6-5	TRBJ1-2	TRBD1	TGTGCCAGCAGGAGTACAGGGGTGGACTATGGCTACACCTTC	CASRSTGVDYGYTF
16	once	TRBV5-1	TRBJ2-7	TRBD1	TGCGCCAGCACCTATCTCCCGTCCCGGGACAGGGACGAGCAGTACTTC	CASTYLPSRDRDEQYF
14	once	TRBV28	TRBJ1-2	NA	TGTGCCAGCAGTTTTGGGGGAGGGGTTAATGGCTACACCTTC	CASSFGGGVNGYTF
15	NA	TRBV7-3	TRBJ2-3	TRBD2	TGTGCCAGCAGAAAAAGCGGGACTAACGCAGATACGCAGTATTTT	CASRKSGTNADTQYF
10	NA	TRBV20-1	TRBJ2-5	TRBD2	TGCAGTGCGAACTACCGGGAGGGGTACTTC	CSANYREGYF
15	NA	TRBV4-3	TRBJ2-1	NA	TGCGCCAGCAGCCAAGGAGTGGCGGGATACAATGAGCAGTTCTTC	CASSQGVAGYNEQFF
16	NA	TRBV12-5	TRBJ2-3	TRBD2	TGTGCTAGTGGTTTGGGCCTAGCGGGAGTGTCAGATACGCAGTATTTT	CASGLGLAGVSDTQYF
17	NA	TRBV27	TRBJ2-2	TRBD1	TGTGCCAGCAGTTTAAACCCCCAGGGGGCTGAAACCGGGGAGCTGTTTTTT	CASSLNPQGAETGELFF
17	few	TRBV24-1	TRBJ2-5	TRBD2	TGTGCCACCAGTGATTTTTGGGCTAGCGGGAGTAAAGAGACCCAGTACTTC	CATSDFWASGSKETQYF
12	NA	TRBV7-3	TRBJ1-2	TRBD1	TGTGCCAGCAGCGGGGACAGTCGAGGCTACACCTTC	CASSGDSRGYTF
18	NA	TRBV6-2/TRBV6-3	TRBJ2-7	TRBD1	TGTGCCAGCAGTCAGGGCCTCCGGGACAGGGTTTTGGGCTACGAGCAGTACTTC	CASSQGLRDRVLGYEQYF
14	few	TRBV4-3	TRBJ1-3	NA	TGCGCCAGCAGCACCCCGGGTGCTGGAAACACCATATATTTT	CASSTPGAGNTIYF
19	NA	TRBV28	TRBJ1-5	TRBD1	TGTGCCAGCAGTTCAAGCGGCGGGGTACAGGGGGCGAGACATCAGCCCCAGCATTTT	CASSSSGGVQGARHQPQHF
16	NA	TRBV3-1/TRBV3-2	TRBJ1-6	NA	TGTGCCAGCAGCCAAGCAAGAACAGGTTCTTATTCACCCCTCCACTTT	CASSQARTGSYSPLHF
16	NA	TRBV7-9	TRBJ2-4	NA	TGTGCCAGCAGCTTAGAGTCAGGTAAGACCAAAAACATTCAGTACTTC	CASSLESGKTKNIQYF
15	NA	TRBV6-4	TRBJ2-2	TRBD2	TGTGCCAGCGGGGAAGCGGGGACCGGCACCGGGGAGCTGTTTTTT	CASGEAGTGTGELFF
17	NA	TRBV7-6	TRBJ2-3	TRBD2	TGTGCCAGCACCCGACTCGGGACTAGCGGTTACACAGATACGCAGTATTTT	CASTRLGTSGYTDTQYF
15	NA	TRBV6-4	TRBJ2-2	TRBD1	TGTGCCAGCAGTTCAACAGGGGTGAACACCGGGGAGCTGTTTTTT	CASSSTGVNTGELFF
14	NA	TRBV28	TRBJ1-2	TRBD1	TGTGCCAGCAGCAGCGGACAGGGTAGCTATGGCTACACCTTC	CASSSGQGSYGYTF
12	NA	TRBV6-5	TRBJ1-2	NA	TGTGCCAGCAGCCGGCGGACAGACGGCTACACCTTC	CASSRRTDGYTF
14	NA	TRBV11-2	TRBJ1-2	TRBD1	TGTGCCAGCAACCCGGGACAGACTTTCTATGGCTACACCTTC	CASNPGQTFYGYTF
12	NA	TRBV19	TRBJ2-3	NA	TGTGCCAGTAGCTTCGAGGGATATACGCAGTATTTT	CASSFEGYTQYF
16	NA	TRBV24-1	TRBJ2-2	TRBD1	TGTGCCACCAGTGAGCCGGGACAGGGCTACACCGGGGAGCTGTTTTTT	CATSEPGQGYTGELFF
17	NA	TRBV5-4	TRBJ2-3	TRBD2	TGTGCCAGCAGCTCGCCCACTAGCGGGAGGGGCACAGATACGCAGTATTTT	CASSSPTSGRGTDTQYF
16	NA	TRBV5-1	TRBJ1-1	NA	TGCGCCAGCAGCTCATCAGGCTCCCAAACGTACACTGAAGCTTTCTTT	CASSSSGSQTYTEAFF
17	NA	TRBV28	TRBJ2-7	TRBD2	TGTGCCAGCAGCCCACCGGGACTAGCGGGAGGACATGGGGAGCAGTACTTC	CASSPPGLAGGHGEQYF
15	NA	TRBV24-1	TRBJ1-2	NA	TGTGCCACCAGTGAAGGCCGAGGTTCTAACTATGGCTACACCTTC	CATSEGRGSNYGYTF
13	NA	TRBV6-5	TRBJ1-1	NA	TGTGCCAGCAGCCAAAAACGAGGGACTGAAGCTTTCTTT	CASSQKRGTEAFF
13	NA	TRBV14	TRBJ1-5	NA	TGTGCCAGCAGCCGAATAATCGGGGGGGCCCAGCATTTT	CASSRIIGGAQHF
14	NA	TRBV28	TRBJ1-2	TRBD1	TGTGCCAGCAGTCCCGGGACAGTTTTATATGGCTACACCTTC	CASSPGTVLYGYTF
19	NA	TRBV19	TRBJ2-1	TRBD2	TGTGCCAGTAATGGGAGGGGACTAGCGGGAAGCTCTTCCTACAATGAGCAGTTCTTC	CASNGRGLAGSSSYNEQFF